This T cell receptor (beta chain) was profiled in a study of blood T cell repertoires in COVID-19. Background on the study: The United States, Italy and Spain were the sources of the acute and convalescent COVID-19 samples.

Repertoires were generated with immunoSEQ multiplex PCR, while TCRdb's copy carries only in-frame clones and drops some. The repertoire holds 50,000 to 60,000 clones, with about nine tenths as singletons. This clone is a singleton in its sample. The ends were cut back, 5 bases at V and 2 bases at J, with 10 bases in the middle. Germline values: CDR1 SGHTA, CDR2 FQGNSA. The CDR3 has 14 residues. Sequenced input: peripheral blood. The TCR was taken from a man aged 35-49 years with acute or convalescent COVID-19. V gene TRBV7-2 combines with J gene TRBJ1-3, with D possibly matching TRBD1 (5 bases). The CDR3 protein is CASSEGLTGNTIYF. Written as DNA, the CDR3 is TGTGCCAGCAGCGAGGGACTTACTGGAAACACCATATATTTT.